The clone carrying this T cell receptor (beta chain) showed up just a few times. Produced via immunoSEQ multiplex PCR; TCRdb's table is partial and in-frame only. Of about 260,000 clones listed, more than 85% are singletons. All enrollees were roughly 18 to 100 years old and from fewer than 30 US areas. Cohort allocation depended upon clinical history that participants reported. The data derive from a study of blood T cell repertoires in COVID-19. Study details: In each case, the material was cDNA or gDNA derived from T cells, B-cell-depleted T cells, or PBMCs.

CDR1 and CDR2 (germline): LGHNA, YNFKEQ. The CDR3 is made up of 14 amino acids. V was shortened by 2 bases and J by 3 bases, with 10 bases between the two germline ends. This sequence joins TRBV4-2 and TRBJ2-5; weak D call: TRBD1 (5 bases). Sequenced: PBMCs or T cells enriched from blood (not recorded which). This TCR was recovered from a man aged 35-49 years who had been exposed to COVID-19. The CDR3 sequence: CASSQPGQKETQYF. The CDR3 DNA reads TGTGCCAGCAGCCAACCCGGACAAAAAGAGACCCAGTACTTC.